This is a list of T cell receptor beta chains from one sample in a study of early T cells in non-severe SARS-CoV-2 infection. TCRdb re-analysed the 5' RACE reads in MiXCR, keeping a single row per CDR3 protein. Here the sample spans over 70,000 distinct CDR3 sequences, 13% to 15% being singletons. Sequences were derived from whole blood, sampled at baseline. These receptors originate from an adult who was a healthcare worker with PCR-confirmed SARS-CoV-2 infection or an uninfected control (not recorded which). CDR3s include the opening cysteine and the closing phenylalanine or tryptophan. A D gene is named only where the DNA matches it firmly.

J | D | V | CDR3
TRBJ2-3 | NA | TRBV5-4 | CASSASSRTDTQYF
TRBJ1-1 | NA | TRBV18 | CASSSRITEAFF
TRBJ1-2 | NA | TRBV10-3 | CAISESSADYGYTF
TRBJ2-5 | NA | TRBV2 | CATAGGSETQYF
TRBJ2-2 | NA | TRBV5-1 | CASSLTGTNTGELFF
TRBJ2-1 | TRBD2 | TRBV5-1 | CASSFPEVAGQSSYNEQFF
TRBJ2-6 | NA | TRBV5-1 | CASSSLIYSGANVLTF
TRBJ2-1 | TRBD2 | TRBV29-1 | CSVVSGSTYNEQFF
TRBJ1-2 | TRBD1 | TRBV7-6 | CASSSFSGTGVYGYTF
TRBJ2-6 | NA | TRBV7-3 | CASSSLSSGANVLTF
TRBJ2-1 | NA | TRBV27 | CASRAPRGRGSYNEQFF
TRBJ2-1 | TRBD2 | TRBV7-9 | CASSLEGGLVGSYNEQFF
TRBJ2-3 | NA | TRBV20-1 | CSARGSFGTDTQYF
TRBJ2-7 | NA | TRBV5-6 | CASTPGRGDYEQYF
TRBJ2-7 | NA | TRBV5-1 | CASSLLEATYEQYF
TRBJ2-1 | TRBD1 | TRBV18 | CASSPPVRGSYNEQFF
TRBJ1-4 | TRBD1 | TRBV7-9 | CASSRTGATNEKLFF
TRBJ2-1 | TRBD2 | TRBV11-2 | CASSLTSGPHNEQFF
TRBJ2-5 | NA | TRBV27 | CASSLDLEETQYF
TRBJ2-3 | TRBD2 | TRBV20-1 | CSATGTSGTGQYF
TRBJ2-3 | TRBD2 | TRBV11-2 | CASSGTSGSYDTQYF
TRBJ1-1 | NA | TRBV18 | CASSPPSTPRISF
TRBJ2-7 | NA | TRBV29-1 | CSASQGAAYEQYF
TRBJ1-5 | TRBD1 | TRBV2 | CASRTGSNQPQHF
TRBJ2-7 | NA | TRBV2 | CASREEVYEQYF
TRBJ2-1 | NA | TRBV29-1 | CSVEGGYNEQFF
TRBJ2-3 | TRBD2 | TRBV14 | CASSPMTSGDLTDTQYF
TRBJ2-7 | NA | TRBV5-6 | CASSLGTGEQYF
TRBJ2-3 | NA | TRBV28 | CASSSLADTQYF
TRBJ2-1 | NA | TRBV6-5 | CASSYLPALRNNEQFF
TRBJ2-3 | NA | TRBV3-1 | CASKGALTDTQYF
TRBJ2-2 | NA | TRBV11-2 | CASSLLNTGELFF
TRBJ2-3 | NA | TRBV7-9 | CASSWAQRADTQYF
TRBJ2-2 | TRBD1 | TRBV24-1 | CATSDLGWTGITGELFF
TRBJ2-7 | TRBD1 | TRBV28 | CASRTGVGEQYF
TRBJ2-7 | TRBD1 | TRBV18 | CASSPGTGAYEQYF
TRBJ2-7 | TRBD1 | TRBV7-8 | CASSLMRTGGYEQYF
TRBJ2-3 | TRBD2 | TRBV27 | CASSSGLAGFTDTQYF
TRBJ2-3 | NA | TRBV5-1 | CASRPGTPDTQYF
TRBJ2-1 | NA | TRBV6-1 | CASSPFDGEQFF
TRBJ2-4 | NA | TRBV7-2 | CASSMDQRSNIQYF
TRBJ2-3 | TRBD2 | TRBV19 | CASSRREGLGDTQYF
TRBJ2-7 | TRBD2 | TRBV2 | CASSELAGVYEQYF
TRBJ1-2 | NA | TRBV5-1 | CASSLDIPNGYTF
TRBJ1-1 | NA | TRBV5-1 | CASSEGQNTEAFF
TRBJ2-4 | NA | TRBV29-1 | CSVGASGNIQYF
TRBJ1-3 | NA | TRBV6-6 | CASSYSQPGLGNTIYF
TRBJ2-7 | NA | TRBV5-4 | CASRIDLSSYEQYF
TRBJ1-6 | TRBD1 | TRBV2 | CASTGTGNNSPLHF
TRBJ2-1 | NA | TRBV4-2 | CASSPHVGARDEQFF
TRBJ2-1 | NA | TRBV4-2 | CASSQEEAHNEQFF
TRBJ2-5 | NA | TRBV15 | CATSRDYLGPSETQYF
TRBJ2-7 | NA | TRBV30 | CAWSKGRSSYEQYF
TRBJ2-7 | TRBD1 | TRBV5-4 | CASSFGTGGPYEQYF